What follows are 8 T cell receptor beta chains derived from one specimen sequenced in a study of Tregs in tolerant kidney transplant recipients. Generated by immunoSEQ multiplex PCR, the TCRdb table keeps only in-frame clones and is missing some. The sample lists approximately 99,000 clones; 90% were seen once. Sequenced here: CD4+ T cells from blood, sampled before the transplant. The receptors originated from a human donor who received a combined kidney and bone marrow transplant.

The chain links TRBV7-9 to TRBJ1-1; maybe TRBD1 (6 bases). V was pared by 6 bases and J by 1 base, with 21 bases between. Germline V lookup: CDR1 SEHNR, CDR2 FQNEAQ (reference sequence). This CDR3 has 17 residues. CDR3 region: CASRTVLQGPKNTEAFF. The CDR3, as DNA: TGTGCCAGCAGAACCGTTCTTCAGGGGCCGAAGAACACTGAAGCTTTCTTT.

This clone was counted only a few times. The V gene is TRBV19, the J gene TRBJ1-5, with D tentatively TRBD1 (5 bases). The CDR3 is 14 residues long. Germline lookup yields CDR1 LNHDA and CDR2 SQIVND (reference sequence). Trimming removed 5 bases at V and 7 bases at J, with 15 bases between. Here the CDR3 reads CASSPQASRQPQHF. DNA of the CDR3: TGTGCCAGTAGTCCACAGGCTTCTCGGCAGCCCCAGCATTTT. The whole variable domain, remainder taken from reference TRBV19 and TRBJ1-5, is DGGITQSPKYLFRKEGQNVTLSCEQNLNHDAMYWYRQDPGQGLRLIYYSQIVNDFQKGDIAEGYSVSREKKESFPLTVTSAQKNPTAFYLCASSPQASRQPQHFGDGTRLSIL.

The V and J genes are TRBV18 and TRBJ2-7, with a weak D call TRBD1 (6 bases). CDR1 KGHSH and CDR2 LQKENI come from the germline V gene. With 8 bases removed from V and 2 bases from J, the gap between germline ends came to 13 bases. The CDR3 has 13 residues. The CDR3 is CASRPGQTYEQYF. The CDR3 nucleotides read TGTGCCAGCCGTCCGGGACAAACCTACGAGCAGTACTTC.

The J gene is TRBJ1-3, the V gene TRBV6-1; D is perhaps TRBD1 (6 bases). The V end was cut by 10 bases, the J end by 1 base, with 17 bases between. Per the germline V gene, CDR1 is MNHNS and CDR2 is SASEGT. The CDR3 consists of 15 residues. The CDR3 reads CATSSRTASGNTIYF. As DNA, the CDR3 is TGTGCCACCTCAAGCCGGACAGCTTCTGGAAACACCATATATTTT.

The sample holds a few counts of this clone. The CDR3 loop is CASTKGGYGYGYTF. CDR3 in DNA: TGTGCCAGTACCAAGGGGGGGTATGGCTATGGCTACACCTTC. The V call is TRBV19, the J call TRBJ1-2; possible D gene TRBD1, 6 bases. CDR1 is LNHDA, CDR2 SQIVND, per germline (reference sequence). The V end was cut by 7 bases, the J end by 4 bases, with 16 bases between. The CDR3 runs to 14 residues.

This clone was recorded only once. The chain carries TRBV13 and TRBJ1-1; D is ambiguous. V gave up 5 bases and J gave up 1 base, with 20 bases separating them. CDR1 and CDR2 from the germline V gene are PRHDT and FYEKMQ (reference sequence). This CDR3 contains 17 residues. The CDR3 nucleotides are TGTGCCAGCAGCACCCGAGTGGGCCCCCTAAGGAACACTGAAGCTTTCTTT. Protein: CASSTRVGPLRNTEAFF.

This clone has just one count. In DNA form, the CDR3 reads TGTGCCAGCAGTAATGGTCCGGGACTAGAATACGAGCAGTACTTC. This codes for CASSNGPGLEYEQYF. This chain uses TRBV2 with TRBJ2-7; 8 bases are shared with TRBD2. The CDR3 has 15 residues. Germline V gene sequence: CDR1 SNHLY, CDR2 FYNNEI. The ends lost 5 bases at V and 4 bases at J; junction bases unmatched: 10.

This rearrangement joins TRBV4-2 to TRBJ2-2; maybe TRBD1 (5 bases). CDR1 is LGHNA and CDR2 is YNFKEQ in the germline V gene. V was shortened by 0 bases and J by 4 bases, with 12 bases between the two germline ends. The CDR3 loop spans 16 amino acids. The DNA of the CDR3 is TGTGCCAGCAGCCAAGAAAGGGCAGGGATCACCGGGGAGCTGTTTTTT. As protein: CASSQERAGITGELFF.